The present T cell receptor beta chain was sequenced within a study of cytomegalovirus exposure and HLA in healthy donors. Study results and limitations: The number of N-insertions in an Asian-associated ancestry cluster was reportedly below the roughly 670-donor mean in a later analysis. Analysis was carried out at a later point, and it linked a missense DCLRE1C variant to TCR beta V- and J-gene trimming.

In the case of this clone: The antigen is undetermined.

PCR used 60 Vbeta primers and 13 Jbeta primers. Using immunoSEQ multiplex PCR, the repertoire was profiled, and TCRdb retains in-frame clones only, with some absent. Here the sample table reports 100,000 to 150,000 clones. The CDR3 sequence is 16 residues long. Losses at the gene ends were 5 bases for V and 7 bases for J; bases not matched to a gene: 11. CDR1 and CDR2 from the germline V gene are SGHVS and FQNEAQ. This clonotype was sampled from a man younger than 35 in good health and CMV-seronegative. The chain recombines TRBV7-8 with TRBJ2-2; 9 nucleotides align to TRBD1. Sequenced sample: PBMCs. In DNA, the CDR3 is TGTGCCAGCAGCGATCCGGGACAGGGAATTTTCGGGGAGCTGTTTTTT. Protein sequence: CASSDPGQGIFGELFF.